This T cell receptor beta chain originates from a study of blood T cell repertoires in COVID-19. Study-wide context: PBMCs, B-cell-depleted T cells, or T cells were the source of the cDNA or gDNA that made up the material.

CDR3 length equals 14 residues. V lost 0 bases and J 9 bases, leaving 13 bases between the germline ends. Germline-derived CDR1 and CDR2 are SGDLS and YYNGEE. How the authors handled the data: By means of reference gene primer amplification, nucleated cell counts were estimated. The method was immunoSEQ multiplex PCR; TCRdb's version includes in-frame clones alone and lacks a portion of them. D and trimming come from the DNA, and the V and J calls and clone size come from that table. Among roughly 60,000 clones listed, around 83% were seen once. What was sequenced was peripheral blood. The TCR was taken from a woman over 75 with acute or convalescent COVID-19. J is TRBJ2-1 and V is TRBV9; D is unclear. DNA for the CDR3: TGTGCCAGCAGCGTAGAGTCTAGTAAAGTTGAGCAGTTCTTC. The encoded protein is CASSVESSKVEQFF.